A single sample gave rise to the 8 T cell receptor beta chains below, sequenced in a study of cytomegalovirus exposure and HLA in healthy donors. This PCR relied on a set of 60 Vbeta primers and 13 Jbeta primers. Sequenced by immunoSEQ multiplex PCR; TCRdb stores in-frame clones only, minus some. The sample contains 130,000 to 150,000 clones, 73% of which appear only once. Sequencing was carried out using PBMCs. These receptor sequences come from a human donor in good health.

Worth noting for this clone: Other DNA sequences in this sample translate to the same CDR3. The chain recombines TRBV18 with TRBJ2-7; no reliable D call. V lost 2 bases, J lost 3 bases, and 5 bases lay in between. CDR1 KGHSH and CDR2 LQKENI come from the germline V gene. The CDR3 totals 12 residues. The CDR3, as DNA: TGTGCCAGCTCACCATCCAGCTACGAGCAGTACTTC. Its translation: CASSPSSYEQYF. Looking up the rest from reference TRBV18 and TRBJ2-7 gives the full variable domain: NAGVMQNPRHLVRRRGQEARLRCSPMKGHSHVYWYRQLPEEGLKFMVYLQKENIIDESGMPKERFSAEFPKEGPSILRIQQVVRGDSAAYFCASSPSSYEQYFGPGTRLTVT.

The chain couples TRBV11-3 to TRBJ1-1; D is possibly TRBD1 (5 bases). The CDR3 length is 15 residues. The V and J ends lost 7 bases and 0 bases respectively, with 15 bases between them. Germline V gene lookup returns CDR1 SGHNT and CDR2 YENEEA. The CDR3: CASTRGDPMNTEAFF. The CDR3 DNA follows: TGTGCCAGCACCCGGGGGGATCCCATGAACACTGAAGCTTTCTTT.

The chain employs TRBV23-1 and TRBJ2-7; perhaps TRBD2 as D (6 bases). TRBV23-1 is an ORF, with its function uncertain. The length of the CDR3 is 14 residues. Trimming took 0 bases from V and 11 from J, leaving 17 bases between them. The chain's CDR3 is CASSQSSPDGGEYF. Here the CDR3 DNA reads TGCGCCAGCAGTCAATCTTCACCTGACGGAGGGGAGTACTTC.

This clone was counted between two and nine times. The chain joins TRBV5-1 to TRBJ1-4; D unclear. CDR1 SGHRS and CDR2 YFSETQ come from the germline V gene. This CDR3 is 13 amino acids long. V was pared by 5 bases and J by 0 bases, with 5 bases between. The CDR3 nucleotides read TGCGCCAGCAGAGAGACAACTAATGAAAAACTGTTTTTT. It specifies CASRETTNEKLFF.

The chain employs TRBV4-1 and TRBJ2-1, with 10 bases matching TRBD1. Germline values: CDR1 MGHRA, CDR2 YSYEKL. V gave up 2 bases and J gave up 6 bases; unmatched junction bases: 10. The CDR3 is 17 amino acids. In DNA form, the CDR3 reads TGCGCCAGCAGCCAATACTACTCCGGGACAGGGGTCAATGAGCAGTTCTTC. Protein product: CASSQYYSGTGVNEQFF.

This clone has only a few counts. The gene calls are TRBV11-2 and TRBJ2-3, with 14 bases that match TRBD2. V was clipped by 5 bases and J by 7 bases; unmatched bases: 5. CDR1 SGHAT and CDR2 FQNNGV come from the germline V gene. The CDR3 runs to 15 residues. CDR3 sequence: CASSPGTSGRNTQYF. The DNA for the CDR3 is TGTGCCAGCAGCCCGGGGACTAGCGGGAGAAATACGCAGTATTTT.

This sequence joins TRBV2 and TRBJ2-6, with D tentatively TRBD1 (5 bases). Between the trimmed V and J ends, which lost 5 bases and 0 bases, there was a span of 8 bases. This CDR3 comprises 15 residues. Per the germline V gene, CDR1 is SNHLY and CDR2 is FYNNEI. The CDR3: CASSLDSSGANVLTF. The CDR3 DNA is TGTGCCAGCAGTTTAGACAGCTCTGGGGCCAACGTCCTGACTTTC.

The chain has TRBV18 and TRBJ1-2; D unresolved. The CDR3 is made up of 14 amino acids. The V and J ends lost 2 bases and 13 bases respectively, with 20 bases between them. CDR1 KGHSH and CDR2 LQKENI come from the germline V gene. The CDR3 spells CASSPYSDRRGGTF. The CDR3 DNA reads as TGTGCCAGCTCACCATATTCGGACCGCCGGGGAGGCACCTTC.